This is a list of T cell receptor beta chains from one sample in a study of T cell clonotyping in hematopoietic cell transplantation. This table comes from immunoSEQ multiplex PCR, and its TCRdb copy is limited to in-frame clones, with some not included. The sample yields just under 20,000 clones, roughly 80% seen once. Sequencing was performed on peripheral blood mononuclear cells. These receptors were obtained from a man between 60 and 70 years old in good health. Some clones in this sample may be carry-over from other donors' samples. Both conserved end residues are part of each CDR3. Each record gives: CDR3 protein, CDR3 DNA, V gene, clone size, J gene, D gene. D genes are given only for firm matches. Expanded clones are given a class, and other clones once, few, many or no size at all.

CDR3: CASSFTGAGEQYF
DNA: TGTGCCAGCAGCTTCACAGGGGCGGGCGAGCAGTACTTC
V: TRBV5-6
size: NA
J: TRBJ2-7
D: TRBD1

CDR3: CASSSTRASNYGYTF
DNA: TGTGCCAGCAGTTCTACAAGGGCCTCTAACTATGGCTACACCTTC
V: TRBV7-2
size: NA
J: TRBJ1-2
D: NA

CDR3: CASSLDVAGGGNEQFF
DNA: TGCGCCAGCAGCTTGGACGTAGCCGGAGGAGGGAATGAGCAGTTCTTC
V: TRBV5-1
size: NA
J: TRBJ2-1
D: NA

CDR3: CAWSVITGETQYF
DNA: TGTGCCTGGAGTGTAATTACGGGGGAGACCCAGTACTTC
V: TRBV30
size: NA
J: TRBJ2-5
D: NA

CDR3: CASSSPREPNQPQHF
DNA: TGTGCCAGCAGCTCGCCCCGGGAACCCAATCAGCCCCAGCATTTT
V: TRBV7-8
size: NA
J: TRBJ1-5
D: NA

CDR3: CASSPISGPDQPQHF
DNA: TGTGCCAGCAGCCCAATTTCGGGACCGGATCAGCCCCAGCATTTT
V: TRBV7-8
size: NA
J: TRBJ1-5
D: NA

CDR3: CASSSGGASGELFF
DNA: TGTGCCAGCAGCAGCGGGGGGGCCTCCGGGGAGCTGTTTTTT
V: TRBV11-3
size: NA
J: TRBJ2-2
D: TRBD2

CDR3: CASSMVAATGELFF
DNA: TGTGCCAGTAGTATGGTTGCGGCCACCGGGGAGCTGTTTTTT
V: TRBV19
size: few
J: TRBJ2-2
D: NA

CDR3: CASSPGQAGEKLFF
DNA: TGTGCCAGCAGCCCTGGACAGGCTGGTGAAAAACTGTTTTTT
V: TRBV13
size: once
J: TRBJ1-4
D: TRBD1

CDR3: CASSGQVSFGTEAFF
DNA: TGTGCCAGCTCGGGACAGGTATCCTTCGGCACTGAAGCTTTCTTT
V: TRBV2
size: once
J: TRBJ1-1
D: TRBD1

CDR3: CASSNNGPGANVLTF
DNA: TGTGCCAGCAGTAATAACGGGCCTGGGGCCAACGTCCTGACTTTC
V: TRBV28
size: NA
J: TRBJ2-6
D: NA

CDR3: CSVSDRGLLGYTF
DNA: TGCAGCGTTAGTGACAGGGGGTTATTGGGCTACACCTTC
V: TRBV29-1
size: NA
J: TRBJ1-2
D: TRBD1

CDR3: CASSLGRDQPQHF
DNA: TGTGCCAGCAGCTTGGGACGGGATCAGCCCCAGCATTTT
V: TRBV11-1
size: NA
J: TRBJ1-5
D: NA

CDR3: CASSQIAASSYNEQFF
DNA: TGCGCCAGCAGCCAGATAGCGGCTAGCTCCTACAATGAGCAGTTCTTC
V: TRBV4-1
size: NA
J: TRBJ2-1
D: NA

CDR3: CASSETTGSTEAFF
DNA: TGTGCCAGCAGCGAGACAACAGGGAGCACTGAAGCTTTCTTT
V: TRBV7-8
size: NA
J: TRBJ1-1
D: NA

CDR3: CASSEGRQGYNEQFF
DNA: TGTGCCAGCAGTGAAGGGCGACAGGGATACAATGAGCAGTTCTTC
V: TRBV25-1
size: NA
J: TRBJ2-1
D: TRBD1

CDR3: CASSLPPNTEAFF
DNA: TGCGCCAGCAGCTTACCTCCGAACACTGAAGCTTTCTTT
V: TRBV5-1
size: NA
J: TRBJ1-1
D: NA

CDR3: CALWTSSYNEQFF
DNA: TGTGCCCTCTGGACTAGTTCCTACAATGAGCAGTTCTTC
V: TRBV30
size: NA
J: TRBJ2-1
D: TRBD2

CDR3: CASSPFGRSGNEQFF
DNA: TGTGCCAGCAGCCCCTTCGGGAGATCGGGAAATGAGCAGTTCTTC
V: TRBV7-2
size: NA
J: TRBJ2-1
D: NA

CDR3: CASSSEYANTGELFF
DNA: TGTGCCAGCAGTTCGGAGTACGCGAACACCGGGGAGCTGTTTTTT
V: TRBV27
size: NA
J: TRBJ2-2
D: NA

CDR3: CASSPYSGTGAYEQYF
DNA: TGTGCCAGCAGCCCGTACTCCGGGACAGGGGCCTACGAGCAGTACTTC
V: TRBV14
size: NA
J: TRBJ2-7
D: TRBD1

CDR3: CASSLGQGFRFEKLFF
DNA: TGCGCCAGCAGTCTAGGACAGGGGTTTAGGTTCGAAAAACTGTTTTTT
V: TRBV5-1
size: NA
J: TRBJ1-4
D: TRBD1

CDR3: CASSPPGTRAGNTIYF
DNA: TGTGCCAGCAGCCCCCCAGGGACTCGTGCTGGAAACACCATATATTTT
V: TRBV7-9
size: NA
J: TRBJ1-3
D: NA

CDR3: CASSAGESEKLFF
DNA: TGTGCCAGCAGCGCGGGAGAGAGCGAAAAACTGTTTTTT
V: TRBV7-6
size: NA
J: TRBJ1-4
D: NA

CDR3: CASSPIAVNYGYTF
DNA: TGCGCCAGCAGCCCCATTGCAGTTAACTATGGCTACACCTTC
V: TRBV4-3
size: NA
J: TRBJ1-2
D: NA

CDR3: CSVVGWQGMNTGELFF
DNA: TGCAGCGTTGTGGGATGGCAGGGAATGAACACCGGGGAGCTGTTTTTT
V: TRBV29-1
size: once
J: TRBJ2-2
D: NA

CDR3: CASSQEYRQQETQYF
DNA: TGCGCCAGCAGCCAAGAGTACAGGCAACAAGAGACCCAGTACTTC
V: TRBV4-1
size: NA
J: TRBJ2-5
D: NA

CDR3: CASSLIQLPYGYTF
DNA: TGTGCCAGCAGCTTAATCCAGCTCCCCTATGGCTACACCTTC
V: TRBV11-2
size: NA
J: TRBJ1-2
D: NA

CDR3: CASSARGRSYNEQFF
DNA: TGTGCCTCCTCTGCTAGGGGGAGATCCTACAATGAGCAGTTCTTC
V: TRBV30
size: NA
J: TRBJ2-1
D: NA

CDR3: CASSLLAEGLLEQYF
DNA: TGTGCCAGCAGCCTACTAGCGGAGGGACTCCTCGAGCAGTACTTC
V: TRBV4-2
size: NA
J: TRBJ2-7
D: TRBD2

CDR3: CASSQDRAGDENTF
DNA: TGTGCCAGCAGCCAAGATAGGGCGGGGGACGAGAACACCTTC
V: TRBV4-2
size: NA
J: TRBJ1-2
D: NA

CDR3: CALYPGTGTPYGYTF
DNA: TGTGCCCTCTACCCGGGGACAGGGACCCCCTATGGCTACACCTTC
V: TRBV30
size: NA
J: TRBJ1-2
D: TRBD1

CDR3: CASSLQVGLNEQFF
DNA: TGTGCCAGCAGCCTACAGGTGGGGTTGAATGAGCAGTTCTTC
V: TRBV2
size: few
J: TRBJ2-1
D: NA

CDR3: CASEGDRSYEQYF
DNA: TGTGCCAGTGAAGGCGACAGGTCCTACGAGCAGTACTTC
V: TRBV6-5
size: once
J: TRBJ2-7
D: NA

CDR3: CASSLTGDDYGYTF
DNA: TGTGCCAGCAGCTTGACAGGGGACGACTATGGCTACACCTTC
V: TRBV7-8
size: few
J: TRBJ1-2
D: TRBD1

CDR3: CASSSSRGQTEAFF
DNA: TGCGCCAGCAGCTCGTCCCGGGGGCAAACTGAAGCTTTCTTT
V: TRBV5-1
size: once
J: TRBJ1-1
D: NA

CDR3: CASSPFTGDSSYEQYF
DNA: TGTGCCAGCAGCCCCTTCACAGGGGACAGCTCCTACGAGCAGTACTTC
V: TRBV4-2
size: NA
J: TRBJ2-7
D: TRBD1

CDR3: CASSPGREAVDTQYF
DNA: TGCGCCAGCAGCCCCGGACGGGAGGCGGTAGATACGCAGTATTTT
V: TRBV5-1
size: NA
J: TRBJ2-3
D: TRBD2

CDR3: CATSRGSSGNSYEQYF
DNA: TGTGCCACCAGCAGAGGTTCTAGCGGGAACTCCTACGAGCAGTACTTC
V: TRBV15
size: NA
J: TRBJ2-7
D: TRBD2

CDR3: CASSSLAGGGGANVLTF
DNA: TGTGCCAGTAGTTCCCTAGCGGGAGGCGGTGGGGCCAACGTCCTGACTTTC
V: TRBV19
size: NA
J: TRBJ2-6
D: TRBD2

CDR3: CAWSGGRDTEAFF
DNA: TGTGCCTGGAGCGGGGGGAGGGACACTGAAGCTTTCTTT
V: TRBV30
size: once
J: TRBJ1-1
D: NA

CDR3: CASSLNGGAFFTGNTEAFF
DNA: TGTGCCAGCAGCTTAAATGGTGGGGCATTCTTTACGGGGAACACTGAAGCTTTCTTT
V: TRBV7-2
size: NA
J: TRBJ1-1
D: NA

CDR3: CASSPDGGGNQPQHF
DNA: TGCGCCAGCAGCCCGGACGGGGGTGGGAATCAGCCCCAGCATTTT
V: TRBV5-1
size: NA
J: TRBJ1-5
D: NA

CDR3: CASSSTTGRGAFF
DNA: TGTGCCAGCAGCTCAACCACCGGACGGGGAGCTTTCTTT
V: TRBV5-6
size: NA
J: TRBJ1-1
D: NA

CDR3: CSVHQPQHF
DNA: TGCAGCGTACATCAGCCCCAGCATTTT
V: TRBV29-1
size: NA
J: TRBJ1-5
D: NA

CDR3: CATSPEKAANQPQHF
DNA: TGTGCCACCAGCCCCGAGAAGGCAGCCAATCAGCCCCAGCATTTT
V: TRBV15
size: NA
J: TRBJ1-5
D: NA

CDR3: CASSPQGDSIQPQHF
DNA: TGTGCCAGCAGCCCACAGGGTGATTCTATTCAGCCCCAGCATTTT
V: TRBV7-2
size: NA
J: TRBJ1-5
D: NA

CDR3: CASSQVGGNNQPQHF
DNA: TGTGCCAGCAGCCAAGTGGGAGGGAACAATCAGCCCCAGCATTTT
V: TRBV4-2
size: few
J: TRBJ1-5
D: NA

CDR3: CASSDRGLSQYF
DNA: TGTGCCAGCAGCGACCGGGGGTTGTCCCAGTACTTC
V: TRBV5-6
size: NA
J: TRBJ2-5
D: NA

CDR3: CASSAGTDRRPQHF
DNA: TGTGCCAGCAGTGCTGGGACGGACCGTCGGCCCCAGCATTTT
V: TRBV6-1
size: NA
J: TRBJ1-5
D: NA

CDR3: CASRSSAGEGPSYEQYF
DNA: TGTGCCAGCAGATCCTCGGCAGGGGAGGGCCCGTCCTACGAGCAGTACTTC
V: TRBV28
size: NA
J: TRBJ2-7
D: NA

CDR3: CASNSQGQITDTQYF
DNA: TGCGCCAGCAATTCCCAGGGACAGATAACAGATACGCAGTATTTT
V: TRBV5-1
size: NA
J: TRBJ2-3
D: TRBD1

CDR3: CASRSTGTTEAFF
DNA: TGTGCCAGCAGGAGTACAGGGACAACTGAAGCTTTCTTT
V: TRBV6-5
size: NA
J: TRBJ1-1
D: NA

CDR3: CASSPGTFRKFF
DNA: TGTGCCAGCAGCCCTGGGACCTTCCGCAAGTTCTTC
V: TRBV6-5
size: NA
J: TRBJ2-1
D: NA